A selection of T cell receptor beta chains follows, all from one sample in a study of tumour-infiltrating T cells in Burkitt lymphoma. Sequencing was performed with immunoSEQ multiplex PCR; in TCRdb, only in-frame clones are kept and a portion is missing. Among about 14,000 clones listed, around a third were seen once. The sample was tumor tissue. These TCRs come from a human donor with diffuse large B-cell lymphoma. Both conserved end residues are part of each CDR3. The D gene is left open where the match is weak. Some rows have no size entry. The others give once, few or many, or a class for an expanded clone.

clone size	V gene	J gene	D gene	CDR3 DNA	CDR3 protein
.	TRBV5-1	TRBJ2-2	.	TGCGCCAGCAGCTGGAGATGGCAGGGTGATAGCGGGGAGCTGTTTTTT	CASSWRWQGDSGELFF
.	TRBV15	TRBJ1-3	.	TGTGCCACCAGCGCGCGCACGGTCGCCTCTGGAAACACCATATATTTT	CATSARTVASGNTIYF
.	TRBV5-8	TRBJ1-5	.	TGTGCCAGCAGCTTGGCCAGGGTTTATCAGCCCCAGCATTTT	CASSLARVYQPQHF
.	TRBV6-1	TRBJ2-7	TRBD2	TGTGCCAGCAGAGGACTAGCGGGAGAAAGAGGCGAGCAGTACTTC	CASRGLAGERGEQYF
medium-sized	TRBV2	TRBJ2-1	.	TGTGCCTCCGAGCGCGGTGAGCAGTTCTTC	CASERGEQFF
.	TRBV19	TRBJ1-1	.	TGTGCCAGTAGTCGTAGACAGTTGAACACTGAAGCTTTCTTT	CASSRRQLNTEAFF
few	TRBV29-1	TRBJ2-5	.	TGCAGCGTTGTTTCTAGCGAGACCCAAGAGACCCAGTACTTC	CSVVSSETQETQYF
.	TRBV25-1	TRBJ1-1	.	TGTGCCAGCAGTGAAGAGGGGGGACAAACTGAAGCTTTCTTT	CASSEEGGQTEAFF
.	TRBV21-1	TRBJ2-1	.	TGTGCCAGCAGCAAAGGGACAGGGGGCGTAGGCTCCTACAATGAGCAGTTCTTC	CASSKGTGGVGSYNEQFF
few	TRBV29-1	TRBJ2-2	TRBD1	TGCAGCGTCGCCGGGACAGGGACCCACACCGGGGAGCTGTTTTTT	CSVAGTGTHTGELFF
.	TRBV9	TRBJ2-3	.	TGTGCCAGCAGCGTAGTTGGTAGGGTTACAGATACGCAGTATTTT	CASSVVGRVTDTQYF
few	TRBV19	TRBJ1-2	TRBD1	TGTGCCAGTAGTACGGTGGACAGGGGTTATGGCTACACCTTC	CASSTVDRGYGYTF
.	TRBV19	TRBJ2-2	.	TGTGCCAGTAGTATAGGTCAGAACACCGGGGAGCTGTTTTTT	CASSIGQNTGELFF
few	TRBV20-1	TRBJ1-3	.	TGCAGTGCTGGCACAGGAAACACCATATATTTT	CSAGTGNTIYF